Reported below is one T cell receptor beta chain. The sample belongs to a study of blood T cell repertoires in COVID-19. Study as a whole: COVID-19 samples collected from the United States, Italy and Spain covered acute and convalescent phases. T cells, B-cell-depleted T cells, or PBMCs provided the cDNA or gDNA that served as material.

Per germline, CDR1 SGDLS and CDR2 YYNGEE. The CDR3 spans 15 residues. J was trimmed by 0 bases and V by 4 bases; bases with no gene match: 5. In the original processing: Quantification of nucleated cells was approximated via reference gene primer amplification. The data were produced by immunoSEQ multiplex PCR, yet TCRdb's version contains in-frame clones alone and is incomplete. The DNA gave D and trimming, while V, J and clone size come from that table. The sample has approximately 50,000 clones, around 86% seen once. Sequencing was carried out using peripheral blood. This chain connects TRBV9 to TRBJ1-1; TRBD1 aligns across 8 bases. The TCR originated in a human donor in a cohort sampled during active COVID-19. CDR3 region: CASSSDRGMNTEAFF. In DNA, the CDR3 is TGTGCCAGCAGCTCAGACAGGGGCATGAACACTGAAGCTTTCTTT.